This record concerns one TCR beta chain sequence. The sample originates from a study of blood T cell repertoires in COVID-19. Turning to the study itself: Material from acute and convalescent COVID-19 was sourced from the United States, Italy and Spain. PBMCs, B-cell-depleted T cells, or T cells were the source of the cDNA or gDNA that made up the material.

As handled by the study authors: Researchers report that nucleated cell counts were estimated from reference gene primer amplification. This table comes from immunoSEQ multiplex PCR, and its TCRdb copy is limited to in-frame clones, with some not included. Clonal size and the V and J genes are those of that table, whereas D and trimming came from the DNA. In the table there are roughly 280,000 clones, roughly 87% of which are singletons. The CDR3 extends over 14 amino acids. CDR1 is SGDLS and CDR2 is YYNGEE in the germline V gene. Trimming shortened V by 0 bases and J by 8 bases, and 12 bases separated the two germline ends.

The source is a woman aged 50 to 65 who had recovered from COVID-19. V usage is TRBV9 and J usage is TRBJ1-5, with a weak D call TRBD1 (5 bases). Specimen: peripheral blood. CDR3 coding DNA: TGTGCCAGCAGCGTAGAAGGAGGGGCCAAGCCCCAGCATTTT. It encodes CASSVEGGAKPQHF.